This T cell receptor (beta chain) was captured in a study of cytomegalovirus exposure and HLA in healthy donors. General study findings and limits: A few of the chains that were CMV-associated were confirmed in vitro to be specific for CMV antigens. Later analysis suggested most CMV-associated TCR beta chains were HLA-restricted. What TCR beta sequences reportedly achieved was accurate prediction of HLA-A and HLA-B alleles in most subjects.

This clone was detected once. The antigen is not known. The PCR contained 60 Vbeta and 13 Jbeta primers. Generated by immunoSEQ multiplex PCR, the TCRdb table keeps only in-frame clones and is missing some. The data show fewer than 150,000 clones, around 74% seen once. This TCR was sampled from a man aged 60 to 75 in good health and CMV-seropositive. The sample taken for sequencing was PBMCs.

The CDR3 nucleotides read TGTGCCAGCAGCTTGGAGGGGATAGACCCCCAGTACTTC. Encoded protein: CASSLEGIDPQYF. The chain joins TRBV5-6 to TRBJ2-5; tentatively, D is TRBD1 (5 bases). V dropped 0 bases and J dropped 9 bases, with 12 bases sitting between them. This CDR3 comprises 13 residues. Germline CDR1 reads SGHDT; CDR2 reads YYEEEE.